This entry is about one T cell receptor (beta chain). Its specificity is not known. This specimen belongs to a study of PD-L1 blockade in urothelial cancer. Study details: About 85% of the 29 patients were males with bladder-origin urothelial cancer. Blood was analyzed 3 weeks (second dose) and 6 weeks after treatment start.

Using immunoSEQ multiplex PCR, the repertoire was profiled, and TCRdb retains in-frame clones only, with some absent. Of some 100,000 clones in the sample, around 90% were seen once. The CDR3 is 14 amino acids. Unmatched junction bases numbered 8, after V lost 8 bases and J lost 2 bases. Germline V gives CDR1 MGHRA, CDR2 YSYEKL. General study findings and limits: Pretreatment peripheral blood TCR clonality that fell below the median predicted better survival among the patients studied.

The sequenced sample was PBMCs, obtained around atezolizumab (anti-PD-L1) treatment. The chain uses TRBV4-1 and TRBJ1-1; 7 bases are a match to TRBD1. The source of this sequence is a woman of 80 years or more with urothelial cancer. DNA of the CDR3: TGCGCCAGCGGATTAAGACAGGGTAACACTGAAGCTTTCTTT. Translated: CASGLRQGNTEAFF.